This T cell receptor (beta chain) was sequenced in a study of shared clonotypes between healthy human individuals. The overall study: Researchers assigned three CD4 naive, three CD4 memory, two CD8 naive and one CD8 memory plate to each donor.

CD8 cells regarded as naive lacked CD45RO, were positively chosen for CCR7, and omitted terminally differentiated effector memory CD45RA+ cells. None of the donors, who were healthy HIV-negative adults, had recently had acute infections or vaccinations. Each sample came from a Caucasian adult donor living in Nashville, Tennessee. Profiling relied on immunoSEQ multiplex PCR, and the TCRdb table lists in-frame clones only, not all of them. The sample carries fewer than 800,000 clones, roughly 94% recorded once. The CDR3 sequence is 15 residues long. Trimming took 3 bases from V and 1 from J; bases not matched to a gene: 1. Germline CDR1 is MDHEN and CDR2 is SYDVKM.

The receptor was derived from a man aged 30 to 39 in good health. Material for sequencing was naive CD8+ T cells sorted from blood. The chain uses TRBV28 and TRBJ2-7, with TRBD2 matching 12 bases. CDR3 residues: CASSFGTSGSYEQYF. DNA of the CDR3: TGTGCCAGCAGTTTCGGGACTAGCGGGTCCTACGAGCAGTACTTC.